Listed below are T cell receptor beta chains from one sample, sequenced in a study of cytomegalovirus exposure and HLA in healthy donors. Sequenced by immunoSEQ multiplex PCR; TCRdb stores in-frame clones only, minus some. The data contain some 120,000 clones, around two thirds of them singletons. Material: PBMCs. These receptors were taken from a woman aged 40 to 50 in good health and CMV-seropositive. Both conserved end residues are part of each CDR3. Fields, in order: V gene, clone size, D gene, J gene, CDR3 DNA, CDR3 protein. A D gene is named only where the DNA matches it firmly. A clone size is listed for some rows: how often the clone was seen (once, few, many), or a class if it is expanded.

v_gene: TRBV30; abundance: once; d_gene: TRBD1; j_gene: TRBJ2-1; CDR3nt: TGTGCCTGGAGGACGGGACAGATATACAATGAGCAGTTCTTC; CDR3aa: CAWRTGQIYNEQFF
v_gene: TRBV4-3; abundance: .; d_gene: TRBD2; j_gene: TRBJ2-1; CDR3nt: TGCGCCAGCAGCCAACTGACTAGCGGGTCCTACAATGAGCAGTTCTTC; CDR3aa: CASSQLTSGSYNEQFF
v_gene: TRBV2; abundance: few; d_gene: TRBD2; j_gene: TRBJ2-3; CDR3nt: TGTGCCAGCAGTGATACTAGCGGGAGAGATACGCAGTATTTT; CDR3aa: CASSDTSGRDTQYF
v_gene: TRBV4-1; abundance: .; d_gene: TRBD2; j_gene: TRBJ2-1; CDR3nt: TGCGCCAGCAGGCGGACTAGCGGATACAATGAGCAGTTCTTC; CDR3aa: CASRRTSGYNEQFF
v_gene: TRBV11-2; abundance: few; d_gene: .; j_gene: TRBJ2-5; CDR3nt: TGTGCCAGCAGCCCAGATCTAGAGACCCAGTACTTC; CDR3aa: CASSPDLETQYF
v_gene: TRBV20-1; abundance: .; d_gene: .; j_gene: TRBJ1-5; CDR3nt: TGCAGTGCTAGGGGAGTTCAGCCCCAGCATTTT; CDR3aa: CSARGVQPQHF
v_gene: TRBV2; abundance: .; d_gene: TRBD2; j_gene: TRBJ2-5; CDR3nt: TGTGCCAGCAGTGGGACTAGCGGGAGTCTTTCCGAAGAGACCCAGTACTTC; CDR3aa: CASSGTSGSLSEETQYF
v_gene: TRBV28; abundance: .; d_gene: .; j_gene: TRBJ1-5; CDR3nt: TGTGCCAGCAGCCCATCATCTAGCAATCAGCCCCAGCATTTT; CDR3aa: CASSPSSSNQPQHF
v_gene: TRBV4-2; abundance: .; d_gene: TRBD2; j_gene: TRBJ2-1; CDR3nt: TGTGCCAGCAGCCAGTCCGGGACTAGCGGGAACAATGAGCAGTTCTTC; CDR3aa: CASSQSGTSGNNEQFF
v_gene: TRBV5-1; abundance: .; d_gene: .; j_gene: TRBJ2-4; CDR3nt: TGCGCCAGCAGCTTGGTTGTTCCGGGGGTGGGAGCCAAAAACATTCAGTACTTC; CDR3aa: CASSLVVPGVGAKNIQYF
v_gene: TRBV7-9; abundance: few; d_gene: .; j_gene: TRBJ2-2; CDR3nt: TGTGCCAGCAGCTTCCGGGCCTCACTAGCAGGTACCGGGGAGCTGTTTTTT; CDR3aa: CASSFRASLAGTGELFF
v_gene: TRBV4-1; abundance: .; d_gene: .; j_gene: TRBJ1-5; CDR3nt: TGCGCCAGCAGCCAACCGCAGGGGCTAGGTGCTCAGCCCCAGCATTTT; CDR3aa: CASSQPQGLGAQPQHF
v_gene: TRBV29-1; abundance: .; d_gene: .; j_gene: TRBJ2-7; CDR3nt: TGCAGCGTTGCGGGAGTGAAATTCGAGCAGTACTTC; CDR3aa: CSVAGVKFEQYF
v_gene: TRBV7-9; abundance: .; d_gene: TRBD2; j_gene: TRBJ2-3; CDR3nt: TGTGCCAGCAGCTTAGAGTGGGAGGGAGATACGCAGTATTTT; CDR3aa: CASSLEWEGDTQYF
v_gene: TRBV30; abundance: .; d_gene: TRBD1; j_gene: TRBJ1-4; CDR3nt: TGTGCCTGGAAAGGATGGACAGGGCCTAATGAAAAACTGTTTTTT; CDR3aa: CAWKGWTGPNEKLFF
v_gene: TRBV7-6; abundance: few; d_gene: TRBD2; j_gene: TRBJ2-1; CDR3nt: TGTGCCAGCAGCTTCTCTAGCGGGAAGTACAATGAGCAGTTCTTC; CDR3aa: CASSFSSGKYNEQFF
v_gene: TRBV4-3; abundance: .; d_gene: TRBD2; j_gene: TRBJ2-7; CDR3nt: TGCGCCAGCAGTCGTAATGCGGGGGACGAGCAGTACTTC; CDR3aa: CASSRNAGDEQYF
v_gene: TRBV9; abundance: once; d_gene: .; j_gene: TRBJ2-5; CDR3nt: TGTGCCAGCAGCGTAGACGGTACTCCCAGGGAGACCCAGTACTTC; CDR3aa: CASSVDGTPRETQYF
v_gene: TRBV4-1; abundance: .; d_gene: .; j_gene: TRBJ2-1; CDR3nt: TGCGCCAGCAGCCAAGGAGAGGGGGGGGCGGGTGAGCAGTTCTTC; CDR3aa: CASSQGEGGAGEQFF
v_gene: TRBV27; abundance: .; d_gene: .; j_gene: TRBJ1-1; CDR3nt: TGTGCCAGCAGTGGCCGGGAGACTGAAGCTTTCTTT; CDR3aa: CASSGRETEAFF
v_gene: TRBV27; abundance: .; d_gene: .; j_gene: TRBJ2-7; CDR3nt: TGTGCCAGCAGTTTTGAGGGCAGTGGCTACGAGCAGTACTTC; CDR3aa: CASSFEGSGYEQYF
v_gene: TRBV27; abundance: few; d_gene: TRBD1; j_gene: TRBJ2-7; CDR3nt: TGTGCCAGCAGCCCATTTTACAGGGGGTCTAGCTCCTACGAGCAGTACTTC; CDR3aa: CASSPFYRGSSSYEQYF
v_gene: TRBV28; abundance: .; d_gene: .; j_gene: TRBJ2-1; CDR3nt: TGTGCCAGCAGTTTTTCTGCTAGCTCCTACAATGAGCAGTTCTTC; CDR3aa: CASSFSASSYNEQFF
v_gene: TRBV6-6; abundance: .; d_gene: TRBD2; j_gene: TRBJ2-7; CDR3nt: TGTGCCAGCAGTTACGGGCTAGCGGGGAACAACGAGCAGTACTTC; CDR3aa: CASSYGLAGNNEQYF
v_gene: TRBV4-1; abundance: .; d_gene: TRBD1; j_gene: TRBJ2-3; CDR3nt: TGCGCCAGCAAGAAGACAGGGTCTAATACGCAGTATTTT; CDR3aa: CASKKTGSNTQYF
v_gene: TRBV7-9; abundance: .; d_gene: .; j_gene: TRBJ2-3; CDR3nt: TGTGCCAGCATGGATGGGCTTTACACAGATACGCAGTATTTT; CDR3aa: CASMDGLYTDTQYF
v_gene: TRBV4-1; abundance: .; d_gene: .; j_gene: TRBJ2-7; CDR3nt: TGCGCCAGCAGCCAAGATCTAAGAGAGGTCGCCTACGAGCAGTACTTC; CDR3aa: CASSQDLREVAYEQYF
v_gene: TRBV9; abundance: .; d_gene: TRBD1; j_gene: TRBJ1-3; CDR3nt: TGTGCCAGCAGCCCTCGTGTGATGGACAGGACAGCTGGAAACACCATATATTTT; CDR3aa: CASSPRVMDRTAGNTIYF
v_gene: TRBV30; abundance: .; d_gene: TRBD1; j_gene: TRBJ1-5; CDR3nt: TGTGCCTGGAGGGGGACAGAGGATCAGCCCCAGCATTTT; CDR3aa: CAWRGTEDQPQHF
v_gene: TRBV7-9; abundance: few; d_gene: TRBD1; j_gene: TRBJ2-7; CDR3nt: TGTGCCAGCAGCTTAAGACAGGGAGTGTTGGGAGAGCAGTACTTC; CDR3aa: CASSLRQGVLGEQYF
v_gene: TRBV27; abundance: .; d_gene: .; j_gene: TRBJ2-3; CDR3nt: TGTGCCAGCAGTCCTGCAATCCGAGGCACAGATACGCAGTATTTT; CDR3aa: CASSPAIRGTDTQYF
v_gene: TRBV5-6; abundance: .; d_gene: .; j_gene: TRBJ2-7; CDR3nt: TGTGCCAGCAGCAGACTGTCGCGGGGGCCTTCCTACGAGCAGTACTTC; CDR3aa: CASSRLSRGPSYEQYF
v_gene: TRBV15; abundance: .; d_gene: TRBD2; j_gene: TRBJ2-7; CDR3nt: TGTGCCACCAGCAGGGAACTAGCGGGAGGGCTCGAGCAGTACTTC; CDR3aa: CATSRELAGGLEQYF
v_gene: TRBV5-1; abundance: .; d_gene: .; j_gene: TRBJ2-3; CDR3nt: TGCGCCAGCAGCTTGGAAGTGCGGGTAAACACAGATACGCAGTATTTT; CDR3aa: CASSLEVRVNTDTQYF
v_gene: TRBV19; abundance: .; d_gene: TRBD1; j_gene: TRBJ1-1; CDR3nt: TGTGCCAGTAGCTTGACAGGGGACACTGAAGCTTTCTTT; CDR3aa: CASSLTGDTEAFF
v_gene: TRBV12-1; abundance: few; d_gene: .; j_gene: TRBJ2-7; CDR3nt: TGTGCCAGCAGCGTCACTAGCGGACACGAGCAGTACTTC; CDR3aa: CASSVTSGHEQYF
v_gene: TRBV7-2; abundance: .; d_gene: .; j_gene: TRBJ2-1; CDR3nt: TGTGCCAGCAGCTTGGCGGTAAGCTCCTACAATGAGCAGTTCTTC; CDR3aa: CASSLAVSSYNEQFF
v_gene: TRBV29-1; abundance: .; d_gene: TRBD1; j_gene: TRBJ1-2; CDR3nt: TGCAGCGTTGAACCCCGGGACAGGGGGAAGTATAACTATGGCTACACCTTC; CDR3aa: CSVEPRDRGKYNYGYTF
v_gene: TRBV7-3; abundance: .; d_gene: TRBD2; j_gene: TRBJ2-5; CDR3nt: TGTGCCAGCAGCTTAGGGACTAGCGGGAGAGGGGAGACCCAGTACTTC; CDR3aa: CASSLGTSGRGETQYF
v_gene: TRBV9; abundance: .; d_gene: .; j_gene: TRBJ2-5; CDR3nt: TGTGCCAGCAGCGTAGAACTCGGGGAGACCCAGTACTTC; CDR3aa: CASSVELGETQYF